This paragraph reports one T cell receptor beta chain. What it binds is not known. This record comes from a study of regulatory and conventional T cells in RAG deficiency. Study outcomes and limitations: Omenn syndrome and CID/AS patients had about 100-fold fewer unique Treg TCR beta sequences, versus around 10-fold elsewhere. In Omenn syndrome, sorted "Tregs" may be peripherally activated cells. Patient subsets had shorter CDR3s; Omenn Treg-Tconv overlap exceeded 75%.

Trimming took 8 bases from V and 6 from J, leaving 19 bases between them. Germline V gene lookup returns CDR1 LNHDA and CDR2 SQIVND (reference sequence). This CDR3 region has 14 residues. This table comes from immunoSEQ multiplex PCR, and its TCRdb copy is limited to in-frame clones, with some not included. The sample yields roughly 35,000 clones, approximately 89% seen once. Separately, the same data were catalogued under a study of regulatory T cells. That source reports: The PCR used 52 TRBV and 13 TRBJ primers.

Sequencing was performed on CD8+ T cells sorted from blood. The rearrangement links TRBV19 to TRBJ1-1; the D gene is possibly TRBD1 (6 bases). The TCR originated in a human donor in good health. The CDR3 sequence: CASWIRPGEAEAFF. CDR3 sequence (DNA): TGTGCCAGTTGGATCAGACCAGGGGAGGCTGAAGCTTTCTTT. Variable domain in full (rest from reference TRBV19 and TRBJ1-1): DGGITQSPKYLFRKEGQNVTLSCEQNLNHDAMYWYRQDPGQGLRLIYYSQIVNDFQKGDIAEGYSVSREKKESFPLTVTSAQKNPTAFYLCASWIRPGEAEAFFGQGTRLTVV.